This T cell receptor (beta chain) is from a study of blood T cell repertoires in COVID-19. Study context: Spain, Italy and the United States supplied samples that represented acute and convalescent COVID-19.

Assay: immunoSEQ multiplex PCR; the TCRdb copy retains only in-frame clones and omits some. The sample has 130,000 to 150,000 clones; 80% to 90% are singletons. J lost 4 bases, V lost 6 bases, and 8 bases had no gene match. This CDR3 has 15 amino acids. CDR1 is MDHEN, CDR2 SYDVKM, per germline. The chain links TRBV28 to TRBJ1-4; the match to TRBD1 covers 7 bases. Sequencing was carried out using peripheral blood. The receptor was isolated from a woman between 55 and 75 years old with COVID-19, enrolled during active disease. In DNA form, the CDR3 reads TGTGCCAGCAGGATGACAGGGCAGCGTAATGAAAAACTGTTTTTT. Translation: CASRMTGQRNEKLFF.